This TCR beta chain was recorded in a study of cytotoxic CD8 clonotypes in ibrutinib-treated CLL. The CDR3 contains 14 residues. Looked up from germline, CDR1 is SGHVS and CDR2 is FNYEAQ. Between the trimmed V and J ends, which lost 1 base and 5 bases, there was a span of 10 bases. Using immunoSEQ multiplex PCR, the repertoire was profiled, and TCRdb retains in-frame clones only, with some absent. Counted here are about 45,000 clones, 60% to 70% occurring once; the ten biggest clones make up around a fifth. The sequencing here drew on PBMCs, taken after 24 months of ibrutinib treatment. The chain has TRBV7-6 and TRBJ2-3; TRBD2 is a possible D gene (6 bases). This clonotype originated in a human donor with chronic lymphocytic leukemia. In DNA form, the CDR3 reads TGTGCCAGCAGCTTAGGGGGAGGACGAGATACGCAGTATTTT. As protein: CASSLGGGRDTQYF.